Listed below are T cell receptor beta chains from one sample, sequenced in a study of prognosis after radiotherapy for stage I lung cancer. Each CDR3 protein is one row after TCRdb ran MiXCR on the multiplex PCR reads. This table holds nearly 25,000 distinct CDR3 sequences, about 36% found once. The source was PBMCs, collected before or after stereotactic body radiation therapy (not recorded which). Receptors originate from a donor of 50 years or more with non-small cell lung cancer. Both conserved end residues are part of each CDR3. D genes are given only for firm matches. The size of a clone is reported for some rows only, either as once, few or many, or as a class for expanded clones.

clone_size,j_call,d_call,v_call,cdr3_aa,cdr3_nt
many,TRBJ2-1,NA,TRBV29-1,CSARRINEQFF,TGCAGCGCTCGTCGGATAAATGAGCAGTTCTTC
NA,TRBJ1-1,TRBD1,TRBV6-1,CASRVSGTGKTEAFF,TGTGCCAGCAGAGTATCCGGGACAGGGAAGACTGAAGCTTTCTTT
NA,TRBJ2-3,TRBD2,TRBV20-1,CSASPPRGGRGVGTDTQYF,TGCAGTGCTAGCCCCCCGCGAGGCGGGAGGGGAGTGGGGACAGATACGCAGTATTTT
NA,TRBJ2-3,NA,TRBV20-1,CSASRVQRHTDTQYF,TGCAGTGCTAGCAGGGTCCAGCGCCACACAGATACGCAGTATTTT
many,TRBJ2-2,NA,TRBV9,CASSVGSYGELFF,TGTGCCAGCAGCGTAGGATCTTACGGGGAGCTGTTTTTT
NA,TRBJ2-2,TRBD2,TRBV5-1,CASKGTSGSSGELFF,TGCGCCAGCAAGGGAACTAGCGGGAGTTCCGGGGAGCTGTTTTTT
many,TRBJ2-3,NA,TRBV20-1,CSALRDPTDTQYF,TGCAGTGCTCTGCGGGACCCCACAGATACGCAGTATTTT
NA,TRBJ2-3,TRBD2,TRBV6-2/TRBV6-3,CASSYSAGGPDTQYF,TGTGCCAGCAGTTACTCGGCGGGGGGGCCAGATACGCAGTATTTT
NA,TRBJ1-5,NA,TRBV9,CASSGSQPQHF,TGTGCCAGCAGCGGAAGCCAGCCCCAGCATTTT
many,TRBJ2-1,TRBD1,TRBV14,CASSQPNRGRSTEQFF,TGTGCCAGCAGCCAGCCCAACAGGGGGCGCAGCACTGAGCAGTTCTTC
many,TRBJ1-1,NA,TRBV6-1,CASTPGNEAFF,TGTGCCAGCACCCCGGGTAATGAAGCTTTCTTT
NA,TRBJ2-2,TRBD2,TRBV12-3/TRBV12-4,CASSAGLAVNTGELFF,TGTGCCAGCAGTGCGGGACTAGCGGTTAACACCGGGGAGCTGTTTTTT
many,TRBJ1-1,TRBD1,TRBV12-3/TRBV12-4,CASSRGQGGGTEAFF,TGTGCCAGCAGTCGCGGACAGGGGGGTGGCACTGAAGCTTTCTTT
many,TRBJ1-5,TRBD1,TRBV30,CAWSVDRGNQPQHF,TGTGCCTGGAGTGTGGACAGGGGAAATCAGCCCCAGCATTTT
many,TRBJ2-3,TRBD2,TRBV10-2,CATLPRTSGLTDTQYF,TGCGCCACCCTCCCCCGGACTAGCGGGCTCACAGATACGCAGTATTTT
many,TRBJ1-1,NA,TRBV7-9,CASRSHRENTEAFF,TGTGCCAGCAGATCCCACAGGGAGAACACTGAAGCTTTCTTT
many,TRBJ2-5,NA,TRBV2,CASSERGRETQYF,TGTGCCAGCAGCGAGAGGGGCAGGGAGACCCAGTACTTC
NA,TRBJ2-7,NA,TRBV28,CASSSAPLYYEQYF,TGTGCCAGCAGTTCGGCCCCCTTATACTACGAGCAGTACTTC
many,TRBJ1-5,TRBD1,TRBV4-3,CASSQDRGQQYQPQHF,TGCGCCAGCAGCCAAGATCGGGGACAGCAATATCAGCCCCAGCATTTT
few,TRBJ2-1,TRBD2,TRBV5-6,CASSWAGTSVYNEQFF,TGTGCCAGCAGCTGGGCCGGGACTAGCGTTTACAATGAGCAGTTCTTC
many,TRBJ1-3,NA,TRBV28,CASSSRALGSGNTIYF,TGTGCCAGCAGTAGCCGCGCATTGGGCTCTGGAAACACCATATATTTT
many,TRBJ2-5,NA,TRBV5-1,CASSLGGVEETQYF,TGCGCCAGCAGCTTGGGAGGGGTCGAGGAGACCCAGTACTTC
many,TRBJ1-2,TRBD1,TRBV29-1,CSVEAQGDRDLYGYTF,TGCAGCGTTGAAGCCCAGGGGGACAGGGACCTCTATGGCTACACCTTC
NA,TRBJ1-6,NA,TRBV6-2/TRBV6-3,CASSYSTNSPLHF,TGTGCCAGCAGTTACTCGACAAATTCACCCCTCCACTTT
NA,TRBJ2-2,NA,TRBV7-6,CANSPGLLGWELFF,TGTGCCAACAGCCCAGGGTTGTTGGGCTGGGAGCTGTTTTTT
NA,TRBJ2-2,NA,TRBV19,CASSPMGCTGELFF,TGTGCCAGTAGTCCCATGGGGTGTACCGGGGAGCTGTTTTTT
many,TRBJ2-7,NA,TRBV12-5,CASGVQGVASYEQYF,TGTGCTAGTGGTGTCCAGGGAGTTGCCTCCTACGAGCAGTACTTC
NA,TRBJ2-2,NA,TRBV12-5,CASGLERELFF,TGTGCTAGTGGTTTAGAGAGGGAGCTGTTTTTT
many,TRBJ1-4,NA,TRBV20-1,CSARDRGKLFF,TGCAGTGCTAGAGATAGGGGGAAACTGTTTTTT
many,TRBJ2-1,NA,TRBV12-3/TRBV12-4,CASSPLRTHMQFF,TGTGCCAGCAGTCCCTTGAGGACTCACATGCAGTTCTTC
NA,TRBJ2-3,NA,TRBV5-6,CASSLGPRRSGADTQYF,TGTGCCAGCAGCTTGGGCCCGCGTCGGAGCGGAGCAGATACGCAGTATTTT
NA,TRBJ1-4,NA,TRBV19,CAIKHRDNEKLFF,TGTGCCATCAAGCACCGGGACAATGAAAAACTGTTTTTT
many,TRBJ1-2,NA,TRBV6-1,CASSRNTASGYTF,TGTGCCAGCAGCCGCAACACGGCTTCGGGCTACACCTTC
many,TRBJ1-5,TRBD1,TRBV18,CASSTDRVNQPQHF,TGTGCCAGCTCGACCGACAGGGTCAATCAGCCCCAGCATTTT
many,TRBJ2-7,NA,TRBV20-1,CSARWDGYEQYF,TGCAGTGCTCGGTGGGACGGCTACGAGCAGTACTTC
many,TRBJ2-2,TRBD2,TRBV25-1,CAGGGDTGELFF,TGTGCGGGGGGGGGGGACACCGGGGAGCTGTTTTTT
many,TRBJ2-5,NA,TRBV27,CASSPEGRQETQYF,TGTGCCAGCAGCCCGGAGGGGAGGCAAGAGACCCAGTACTTC
NA,TRBJ2-3,TRBD2,TRBV6-2/TRBV6-3,CASSLTTSGYTDTQYF,TGTGCCAGCAGTTTGACGACTAGCGGGTACACAGATACGCAGTATTTT
many,TRBJ1-1,NA,TRBV20-1,CSASEAGRINTEAFF,TGCAGTGCTAGTGAGGCAGGGAGAATCAACACTGAAGCTTTCTTT
NA,TRBJ2-2,NA,TRBV12-3/TRBV12-4,CASRLCGDLFF,TGTGCCAGCAGACTGTGTGGGGATCTGTTTTTT
large,TRBJ2-3,TRBD2,TRBV4-1,CASSPTSGSTDTQYF,TGCGCCAGCAGCCCGACTAGCGGGAGCACAGATACGCAGTATTTT
NA,TRBJ2-2,NA,TRBV5-1,CASSLGLGTGELFF,TGCGCCAGCAGCTTGGGCTTGGGGACCGGGGAGCTGTTTTTT
NA,TRBJ2-7,NA,TRBV28,CASSARGVSEQYF,TGTGCCAGTAGTGCCAGGGGCGTTAGCGAGCAGTACTTC
few,TRBJ2-1,NA,TRBV7-2,CASSPKGGGAYNEQFF,TGTGCCAGCAGCCCAAAGGGAGGGGGCGCGTACAATGAGCAGTTCTTC
many,TRBJ2-1,TRBD1,TRBV7-3,CASSSGQYNEQFF,TGTGCCAGCAGCTCGGGACAGTACAATGAGCAGTTCTTC
many,TRBJ2-7,TRBD1,TRBV20-1,CSACDRDRQSYEQYF,TGCAGTGCTTGCGACCGGGACAGGCAATCCTACGAGCAGTACTTC
many,TRBJ2-5,TRBD2,TRBV7-3,CASSLGLAGGETQYF,TGTGCCAGCAGCTTAGGACTAGCGGGAGGAGAGACCCAGTACTTC
NA,TRBJ2-2,NA,TRBV28,CASRQTSSHGELFF,TGTGCCAGCAGACAAACTAGCTCCCACGGGGAGCTGTTTTTT
NA,TRBJ2-1,TRBD2,TRBV18,CASSPRVSGRGSYNEQFF,TGTGCCAGCTCACCACGAGTAAGCGGGAGAGGCTCCTACAATGAGCAGTTCTTC
many,TRBJ2-3,TRBD2,TRBV15,CATSLRLAGGRDTQYF,TGTGCCACCAGCCTCCGGCTAGCGGGAGGACGAGATACGCAGTATTTT